Presented here are 30 T cell receptor beta chains from one specimen sequenced in a study of T cells after yellow fever vaccination. TCRdb called the 5' RACE reads again in MiXCR, with one record for every CDR3 protein. The table lists about 210,000 distinct CDR3 sequences, approximately 3% of them singletons. The starting material was CD4+ T cells sorted from PBMCs, obtained 10 days after the yellow fever booster vaccination. All receptors derive from a young man who received the YFV17D yellow fever vaccine.

This clonotype occurred a few times. The chain links TRBV6-1 to TRBJ1-5, with D uncertain. Trimming took 7 bases from V and 2 from J, leaving 12 bases between them. The CDR3 runs to 14 residues. The germline gives CDR1 MNHNS, CDR2 SASEGT. The CDR3: CASTQGPRNQPQHF. The CDR3 nucleotides read TGTGCCAGCACCCAAGGACCTCGCAATCAGCCCCAGCATTTT.

This clonotype was seen at least ten times. The genes are TRBV12-3 or TRBV12-4 and TRBJ2-1, with 7 bases identical to TRBD1. CDR3 length: 15 amino acids. V lost 2 bases to trimming and J lost 10 bases; unmatched junction nucleotides: 11. The CDR3: CASSLSLTGIGEQFF. The CDR3 nucleotides are TGTGCCAGCAGTTTATCTCTGACAGGGATCGGCGAGCAGTTCTTC.

This clonotype was observed at least ten times. This chain links TRBV6-1 with TRBJ2-7, with D perhaps matching TRBD1 (6 bases). Trimming pared 8 bases from V and 0 bases from J, leaving 14 bases between. Germline CDR1 MNHNS, CDR2 SASEGT. CDR3 length: 14 residues. CDR3: CASSPQGSSYEQYV. DNA of the CDR3: TGTGCCAGCTCACCCCAGGGGAGCTCCTACGAGCAGTACGTC.

In this sample, this clonotype turned up a few times. The chain links TRBV6-5 to TRBJ1-6; D is unresolved. Germline loops: CDR1 MNHEY, CDR2 SVGAGI. This CDR3 is built from 13 residues. V lost 0 bases, J lost 12 bases, and 9 bases lay in between. Here the CDR3 reads CASSYSGGKPLHF. The DNA of the CDR3 is TGTGCCAGCAGTTACTCAGGTGGAAAACCCCTCCACTTT.

The chain uses TRBV3-1 and TRBJ1-1, with a possible D match to TRBD1 (5 bases). V lost 4 bases to trimming and J lost 0 bases, with 15 bases between them. Per germline, CDR1 LGHDT and CDR2 YNNKEL (reference sequence). This CDR3 comprises 16 residues. For the CDR3, the DNA is TGTGCCAGCAGCCCCAAGGTTCGGGACCTGAACACTGAAGCTTTCTTT. This codes for CASSPKVRDLNTEAFF.

This rearrangement joins TRBV18 to TRBJ2-5, with 9 bases that match TRBD2. The V and J ends lost 1 base and 0 bases, in that order; junction bases with no gene match: 0. CDR1 and CDR2 (germline): KGHSH, LQKENI. The CDR3 contains 15 residues. CDR3 sequence (DNA): TGTGCCAGCTCACCACAGCGGGGGGACCAAGAGACCCAGTACTTC. This gives the protein CASSPQRGDQETQYF. Combining the CDR3 with reference TRBV18 and TRBJ2-5 gives the whole variable domain NAGVMQNPRHLVRRRGQEARLRCSPMKGHSHVYWYRQLPEEGLKFMVYLQKENIIDESGMPKERFSAEFPKEGPSILRIQQVVRGDSAAYFCASSPQRGDQETQYFGPGTRLLVL.

The chain recombines TRBV5-4 with TRBJ2-3, with 8 bases aligning to TRBD2. With V trimmed by 4 bases and J by 8 bases, 12 bases remained unmatched. The germline CDR1 and CDR2 sequences are SGHNT and YYREEE (reference sequence). The CDR3 length is 15 residues. This CDR3 is CASSTAAGEYITQYF. The CDR3 DNA sequence: TGTGCCAGCAGCACCGCAGCGGGGGAATACATTACGCAGTATTTT.

This clonotype was picked up many times. The V gene is TRBV7-9, the J gene TRBJ2-7; D may be TRBD1 (6 bases). V shed 3 bases and J shed 2 bases, with 11 bases lying between them. CDR1 and CDR2 (germline): SEHNR, FQNEAQ (reference sequence). The CDR3 runs to 14 residues. The CDR3 is CASSFGRDTYEQYV. The CDR3 nucleotides are TGTGCCAGCAGCTTCGGCCGGGACACCTACGAGCAGTACGTC.

V is TRBV4-3 and J is TRBJ2-1; tentative D call: TRBD2 (5 bases). Trimming took 1 base from V and 5 from J, leaving 12 bases between them. Germline assignment: CDR1 LGHNA and CDR2 YSLEER. The CDR3 covers 15 residues. The CDR3 is CASSQGGAPDNEQFF. CDR3 sequence (DNA): TGCGCCAGCAGCCAAGGGGGAGCCCCGGACAATGAGCAGTTCTTC.

This clonotype was seen a handful of times. The V gene is TRBV18, the J gene TRBJ1-3, with 7 positions matching TRBD1. Germline V CDR1 and CDR2: KGHSH, LQKENI. The CDR3 has 15 amino acids. Trimming cost V 3 bases and J 2 bases; bases outside gene matches: 4. This chain's CDR3 is CASSPLGTAGNTIYF. The CDR3 nucleotides read TGTGCCAGCTCACCCCTCGGGACAGCTGGAAACACCATATATTTT. Drawing the rest from reference TRBV18 and TRBJ1-3, the complete variable domain is NAGVMQNPRHLVRRRGQEARLRCSPMKGHSHVYWYRQLPEEGLKFMVYLQKENIIDESGMPKERFSAEFPKEGPSILRIQQVVRGDSAAYFCASSPLGTAGNTIYFGEGSWLTVV.

This clonotype was detected many times. The V call is TRBV11-3, the J call TRBJ2-1; 10 bases line up with TRBD2. Per the germline V gene, CDR1 is SGHNT and CDR2 is YENEEA. The CDR3 has 15 amino acids. V was clipped by 5 bases and J by 4 bases; unmatched bases: 5. The CDR3 DNA follows: TGTGCCAGCAGCCTTAGCGGGGGGCAGTACAATGAGCAGTTCTTC. Its translation is CASSLSGGQYNEQFF.

This clonotype was counted at least ten times. J is TRBJ1-3 and V is TRBV20-1; D is perhaps TRBD1 (5 bases). The germline V gene has CDR1 DFQATT and CDR2 SNEGSKA (reference sequence). This CDR3 contains 14 residues. V lost 0 bases, J lost 0 bases, and 6 bases lay in between. The CDR3 here is CSARDRDSGNTIYF. The CDR3, as DNA: TGCAGTGCTAGAGACAGGGACTCTGGAAACACCATATATTTT.

The chain joins TRBV6-5 to TRBJ1-1; D is undetermined. The CDR3 loop spans 16 amino acids. V was shortened by 5 bases and J by 5 bases, with 21 bases between the two germline ends. Germline assignment: CDR1 MNHEY and CDR2 SVGAGI. The CDR3 DNA is TGTGCCAGCAGTCCGACCTTCCGGGAGAGAAGGACTGAAGCTTTCTTT. Amino acids: CASSPTFRERRTEAFF.

This clonotype has a count of ten or more. The CDR3 DNA follows: TGCAGTGCTAGCGGGGACAGGGGGCGCAGGGGTCAGCCCCAGCATTTT. It yields the protein CSASGDRGRRGQPQHF. J is TRBJ1-5 and V is TRBV20-1, with 12 bases identical to TRBD1. Germline CDR1 reads DFQATT; CDR2 reads SNEGSKA (reference sequence). V was clipped by 3 bases and J by 6 bases; unmatched bases: 9. CDR3 size: 16 residues.

This chain links TRBV6-1 with TRBJ1-5, with no clear D. The germline CDR1 and CDR2 sequences are MNHNS and SASEGT. The CDR3 extends over 16 amino acids. Trimming took 5 bases from V and 0 from J, leaving 14 bases between them. The CDR3 region is CASSSDGQNSNQPQHF. In DNA form, the CDR3 reads TGTGCCAGCAGTTCGGACGGTCAAAATAGCAATCAGCCCCAGCATTTT.

In regard to this clonotype: A much larger clone differs by one base, so this may be a read error. This chain joins TRBV2 and TRBJ2-5; tentatively, D is TRBD2 (7 bases). CDR3 length equals 14 residues. Looked up from germline, CDR1 is SNHLY and CDR2 is FYNNEI. The CDR3 coding sequence is TGTGCCAGCAGTGAAGAGGGGGGGCAAGAGACCAAGTACTTC. This translates into CASSEEGGQETKYF.

The V gene is TRBV20-1, the J gene TRBJ2-4; D gene ambiguous. Germline loops: CDR1 DFQATT, CDR2 SNEGSKA (reference sequence). This CDR3 has 14 residues. V was clipped by 6 bases and J by 7 bases, with 19 bases between them. CDR3 loop: CSAYHSSKVNIQYF. In DNA, the CDR3 is TGCAGTGCCTATCACTCCTCGAAAGTTAACATTCAGTACTTC.

This clonotype was observed many times. This chain uses TRBV28 with TRBJ2-4, with 8 bases lining up with TRBD2. Per the germline V gene, CDR1 is MDHEN and CDR2 is SYDVKM. This CDR3 has 15 residues. The V segment lost 3 bases and the J segment 1 base; nucleotides outside the gene matches: 2. The CDR3 nucleotides are TGTGCCAGCAGTTTGGGACTAGACGCCAAAAACATTCAGTACTTC. Amino acid sequence: CASSLGLDAKNIQYF.

This clonotype was found a few times. V and J are TRBV5-1 and TRBJ2-3; D uncertain. The germline V and J ends were trimmed by 4 bases and 4 bases, with 10 bases remaining between them. CDR1 and CDR2 (germline): SGHRS, YFSETQ. CDR3 length: 13 residues. Here the CDR3 DNA reads TGCGCCAGCAGCCATAGTTCGGCAGATACGCAGTATTTT. Translating it yields CASSHSSADTQYF.

This clonotype was seen ten or more times. V is TRBV7-2 and J is TRBJ1-2; possible D gene TRBD1, 6 bases. Trimming shortened V by 5 bases and J by 6 bases, and 16 bases separated the two germline ends. The CDR3 extends over 14 amino acids. Germline CDR1 SGHTA, CDR2 FQGNSA. The CDR3 region is CASSPRAGANGYTF. The CDR3 DNA reads TGTGCCAGCAGCCCAAGGGCAGGGGCGAATGGCTACACCTTC.

Notes on this clonotype: A read error is possible here, since a much larger clone lies one base away. The J gene is TRBJ2-5, the V gene TRBV6-5, with D tentatively TRBD2 (6 bases). Trimming removed 2 bases at V and 7 bases at J, with 20 bases between. The CDR3 totals 16 residues. Looked up from germline, CDR1 is MNHEY and CDR2 is SVGAGI. The CDR3 region has the DNA TGTGCCAGCAGTTACGGCTCCGAGAATCACGGGGGGACCCAGTACTTC. Protein: CASSYGSENHGGTQYF.

This clonotype appeared many times. The V and J genes are TRBV6-1 and TRBJ2-3; 10 positions agree with TRBD1. The germline V gene encodes CDR1 MNHNS and CDR2 SASEGT. V dropped 5 bases and J dropped 3; count of bases not matched to a gene: 5. The CDR3 runs to 15 residues. The CDR3 nucleotides are TGTGCCAGCAGTACTCGGACAGGGGGAACAGATACGCAGTATTTT. This translates into CASSTRTGGTDTQYF.

This clonotype appeared many times. The CDR3 loop reads CASSYWTGTDYGYTF. As DNA, the CDR3 is TGTGCCAGCAGTTACTGGACAGGGACTGACTATGGCTACACCTTC. The rearrangement links TRBV6-2 or TRBV6-3 to TRBJ1-2; the match to TRBD1 covers 8 bases. Germline values: CDR1 MNHEY, CDR2 SVGEGT. V was clipped by 1 base and J by 3 bases; unmatched bases: 4. This CDR3 contains 15 residues.

V and J are TRBV7-2 and TRBJ1-2; TRBD1 is a possible D gene (6 bases). With 1 base removed from V and 4 bases from J, the gap between germline ends came to 13 bases. CDR1 and CDR2 from the germline V gene are SGHTA and FQGNSA. The CDR3 covers 15 residues. The CDR3 DNA follows: TGTGCCAGCAGCTTAGGTTCAGGAGGGGGCTATGGCTACACCTTC. This encodes CASSLGSGGGYGYTF. Full variable domain (missing parts from reference TRBV7-2 and TRBJ1-2): GAGVSQSPSNKVTEKGKDVELRCDPISGHTALYWYRQSLGQGLEFLIYFQGNSAPDKSGLPSDRFSAERTGGSVSTLTIQRTQQEDSAVYLCASSLGSGGGYGYTFGSGTRLTVV.

This clonotype was detected ten times or more. This sequence joins TRBV29-1 and TRBJ1-2; 8 bases fit TRBD1. CDR3 length: 12 residues. The germline gives CDR1 SQVTM, CDR2 ANQGSEA. Trimming cost V 6 bases and J 8 bases; bases outside gene matches: 8. DNA of the CDR3: TGCAGCGTCGCCGGACAGGGTCGAGGCTACACCTTC. It codes for CSVAGQGRGYTF.

The chain recombines TRBV23-1 with TRBJ2-7, with 12 bases lining up with TRBD1. TRBV23-1 is reported as an ORF; its role is uncertain. This CDR3 is built from 17 residues. The junction had 5 bases not matched to a gene; V was cut back by 0 bases and J by 2 bases. CDR3 nucleotide sequence: TGCGCCAGCAGTCAATCGTGGGACAGGGGGCCAACCTACGAGCAGTACTTC. This encodes CASSQSWDRGPTYEQYF.

This clonotype came up a few times. The chain couples TRBV7-2 to TRBJ1-3; the D gene is possibly TRBD1 (6 bases). Germline lookup yields CDR1 SGHTA and CDR2 FQGNSA. The CDR3 has 16 amino acids. Trimming left V 2 bases short and J 0 bases short, with 11 bases between. The CDR3 DNA is TGTGCCAGCAGCTTACAGGGGCCAGGCTCTGGAAACACCATATATTTT. Its protein is CASSLQGPGSGNTIYF.

This clonotype was seen many times. The chain employs TRBV6-5 and TRBJ1-1, with D unresolved. Trimming stripped 10 bases from V and 1 base from J, with 22 bases between. From germline, CDR1 is MNHEY and CDR2 SVGAGI. The CDR3 is made up of 16 amino acids. The CDR3 DNA is TGTGCCATATTCGTCCGACACGGAAAAGGGAACACTGAAGCTTTCTTT. Translated: CAIFVRHGKGNTEAFF.

This clonotype was seen a few times. This chain connects TRBV20-1 to TRBJ2-5; no definite D call. Germline values: CDR1 DFQATT, CDR2 SNEGSKA (reference sequence). Trimming stripped 1 base from V and 5 bases from J, with 17 bases between. The CDR3 runs 15 residues. The CDR3 DNA reads TGCAGTGCTAGAGGATGGGTGGGCCCGCGGGAGACCCAGTACTTC. Translation gives CSARGWVGPRETQYF.

This clonotype occurred many times. This chain joins TRBV29-1 and TRBJ2-2, with D possibly TRBD2 on 5 matching bases. Germline CDR1 reads SQVTM; CDR2 reads ANQGSEA. The CDR3 totals 14 residues. Trimming pared 7 bases from V and 0 bases from J, leaving 12 bases between. The CDR3 region has the DNA TGCAGCGCCCGAGGGTCCTCGAACACCGGGGAGCTGTTTTTT. Amino acid sequence: CSARGSSNTGELFF.